Listed here is a single TCR beta chain. Its target is unknown. The data derive from a study of a mutant IDH1 vaccine in newly diagnosed glioma. Study context: Sex distribution of treated patients was about 62% male and 37.5% female; mean age was around 42 years.

Libraries were prepared by immunoSEQ multiplex PCR; TCRdb keeps only in-frame clonotypes and omits some of them. Here the sample spans roughly 68,000 clones, 74% being singletons. The study, taken as a whole, reports: Pseudoprogression seemed unlinked to shifts in top peripheral T cell clonotypes.

Germline lookup yields CDR1 SNHLY and CDR2 FYNNEI. This CDR3 has 13 residues. V lost 7 bases and J lost 7, with 14 bases in between. The sample's time point: week 35, safety follow-up. Every single dose of the vaccine, 300 ug of mutant IDH1 20-mer peptide, came with topical imiquimod. Each donor presented with a new WHO grade 3 or 4 astrocytoma that tested IDH1-mutant and showed ATRX loss. The sequence was collected from a man aged 50 or older with glioma. Source: PBMCs, taken from a glioma patient whose treatment included an IDH1 peptide vaccine. The chain links TRBV2 to TRBJ1-5; D is unclear. CDR3 sequence: CASTTLLWQPQHF. Written as DNA, the CDR3 is TGTGCCAGCACCACGCTACTTTGGCAGCCCCAGCATTTT.